The rows below give T cell receptor beta chains drawn from one sample of a study of cytomegalovirus exposure and HLA in healthy donors. The data were produced by immunoSEQ multiplex PCR, yet TCRdb's version contains in-frame clones alone and is incomplete. Of roughly 100,000 clones in the sample, roughly four fifths are singletons; the top ten hold under 2%. Sequences were obtained from PBMCs. These receptors were taken from a man aged 45-60 years in good health and CMV-seronegative. Both conserved end residues are part of each CDR3. Fields, in order: D gene, J gene, clone size, V gene, CDR3 DNA, CDR3 protein. The D gene is left open where the match is weak. Rows may omit the clone size; those that give it use once, few, many or a size class.

TRBD1 | TRBJ1-6 | NA | TRBV5-1 | TGCGCCAGCAGCTTGGCTACAGGGGAAAATTCACCCCTCCACTTT | CASSLATGENSPLHF
NA | TRBJ2-1 | once | TRBV5-1 | TGCGCCAGCAGCTTGTGGGGGGATGAGCAGTTCTTC | CASSLWGDEQFF
TRBD1 | TRBJ1-3 | NA | TRBV29-1 | TGCAGCGTTGAGTCCAGGGGGGGAAACACCATATATTTT | CSVESRGGNTIYF
NA | TRBJ1-3 | NA | TRBV6-5 | TGTGCCAGCAGTTACGGGGCGGCCAGTGGAAACACCATATATTTT | CASSYGAASGNTIYF
NA | TRBJ2-3 | few | TRBV5-8 | TGTGCCAGCAGCTTGGGTGCCAGTTCAGATACGCAGTATTTT | CASSLGASSDTQYF
NA | TRBJ1-1 | NA | TRBV29-1 | TGCAGCGGGCGGAGCGGGGTTGACACTGAAGCTTTCTTT | CSGRSGVDTEAFF
NA | TRBJ1-4 | NA | TRBV7-2 | TGTGCCAGCAGGCCCGGGCCCGGAGGGGAAAAACTGTTTTTT | CASRPGPGGEKLFF
NA | TRBJ2-7 | few | TRBV19 | TGTGCCAGTACCAATTCCTTACTACTCGGCGAGCAGTACTTC | CASTNSLLLGEQYF
TRBD1 | TRBJ1-5 | NA | TRBV6-5 | TGTGCCAGCAGTTCCACCGGGACAGGGTATCAGCCCCAGCATTTT | CASSSTGTGYQPQHF
TRBD1 | TRBJ1-4 | NA | TRBV19 | TGTGCCAGTAGTATAGACAGGGGGCGCAATGAAAAACTGTTTTTT | CASSIDRGRNEKLFF
TRBD2 | TRBJ2-3 | NA | TRBV6-1 | TGTGCCAGCAGTGAAAAGGGAGGGTCGACGGTACGCACAGATACGCAGTATTTT | CASSEKGGSTVRTDTQYF
TRBD1 | TRBJ1-5 | NA | TRBV30 | TGTGCCTGGAGTCAAAGCCGGGACAGGGGCGAGCCCCAGCATTTT | CAWSQSRDRGEPQHF
NA | TRBJ2-5 | NA | TRBV2 | TGTGCCAGCAGCGTGACAGGTCAGGAGACCCAGTACTTC | CASSVTGQETQYF
NA | TRBJ1-4 | once | TRBV13 | TGTGCCAGCAGCTTAGGACAATTTCCCGAAAAACTGTTTTTT | CASSLGQFPEKLFF
NA | TRBJ2-5 | NA | TRBV6-1 | TGTGCCAGCAGTTTGGGCCCAGCCGAGACCCAGTACTTC | CASSLGPAETQYF
TRBD1 | TRBJ1-1 | NA | TRBV5-4 | TGTGCCAGCAGCCCCACTACACCCAGTCGGACAGGGGACACTGAAGCTTTCTTT | CASSPTTPSRTGDTEAFF
NA | TRBJ1-2 | few | TRBV6-1 | TGTGCCAGCAGTGAAAACATCTATGGCTACACCTTC | CASSENIYGYTF
TRBD1 | TRBJ1-1 | NA | TRBV2 | TGTGCCAGCGGCGACAGGGCGGTAGGGACTGAAGCTTTCTTT | CASGDRAVGTEAFF
TRBD1 | TRBJ1-3 | NA | TRBV5-1 | TGCGCCAGCAGCTCGACAGGGTCTGGAAACACCATATATTTT | CASSSTGSGNTIYF
NA | TRBJ2-3 | NA | TRBV11-2 | TGTGCCAGCGTCCTCGACGAGGGAGTCACAGATACGCAGTATTTT | CASVLDEGVTDTQYF
TRBD1 | TRBJ2-5 | NA | TRBV6-6 | TGTGCCAACTCCCCTGACGGGACAGGGGGTAAGACCCAGTACTTC | CANSPDGTGGKTQYF
NA | TRBJ2-5 | NA | TRBV18 | TGTGCCAGCTCACCGGGTGTAGGGGGACGGGAGACCCAGTACTTC | CASSPGVGGRETQYF
NA | TRBJ1-5 | NA | TRBV11-2 | TGTGCCAGCAGCTTAGATTTGACAGGTAATCAGCCCCAGCATTTT | CASSLDLTGNQPQHF
TRBD2 | TRBJ2-5 | NA | TRBV5-1 | TGCGCCAGCAGCTTGGGTAGCGGGGGGTTCGGTGAGACCCAGTACTTC | CASSLGSGGFGETQYF
NA | TRBJ2-3 | NA | TRBV5-5 | TGTGCCAGCAGCTTGCAGGCCTCAGATACGCAGTATTTT | CASSLQASDTQYF
TRBD1 | TRBJ2-2 | NA | TRBV11-3 | TGTGCCAGCAGCGGCAGGGGGCTCGGAGGCGGGGAGCTGTTTTTT | CASSGRGLGGGELFF
NA | TRBJ1-2 | NA | TRBV4-1 | TGCGCCAGCAGCCGCAGAACGGAGAGAAACTATGGCTACACCTTC | CASSRRTERNYGYTF
NA | TRBJ2-2 | few | TRBV7-9 | TGTGCCAGCAGCTTACTGAAAGGGGCGGCCGGGGAGCTGTTTTTT | CASSLLKGAAGELFF
TRBD1 | TRBJ1-6 | NA | TRBV6-5 | TGTGCCAGCAGTTACGGTTCGGACAGGGTCGATTCACCCCTCCACTTT | CASSYGSDRVDSPLHF
TRBD2 | TRBJ2-3 | many | TRBV10-1 | TGCGCCAGCAGTGCGGCGGGGGGGCTAGGGACAGATACGCAGTATTTT | CASSAAGGLGTDTQYF